The present T cell receptor (beta chain) was sequenced within a study of cytomegalovirus exposure and HLA in healthy donors. The table lists this clone with a few counts. Antigen specificity is unknown. Per the germline V gene, CDR1 is MDHEN and CDR2 is SYDVKM. The CDR3 contains 18 residues. J lost 3 bases, V lost 6 bases, and 17 bases had no gene match. PCR was performed using 60 Vbeta and 13 Jbeta primers. The table came from immunoSEQ multiplex PCR; TCRdb's copy has only in-frame clones and leaves some out. The sample gives about 140,000 clones, 70% to 90% of which show up once; 0.45% to 0.55% is in the top ten. Study-level results: According to a later analysis, donors in an Asian-associated ancestry cluster reportedly had fewer N-insertions than the approximately 670-donor mean.

Sequenced input: PBMCs. The chain combines TRBV28 with TRBJ2-1; TRBD2 matches 7 bases. The sequence came from a woman in her thirties or forties in good health and CMV-seronegative. In DNA form, the CDR3 reads TGTGCCAGCAGCGCCTCCCCCTTCCTAGCGGCTAACTACAATGAGCAGTTCTTC. It yields the protein CASSASPFLAANYNEQFF.